This record covers a single TCR beta chain. The antigen is undetermined. This sample is drawn from a study of cytomegalovirus exposure and HLA in healthy donors. Use of 60 Vbeta and 13 Jbeta primers characterized the PCR. The repertoire was sequenced with immunoSEQ multiplex PCR; TCRdb's copy has only in-frame clones and lacks some. The sample lists approximately 110,000 clones, around 77% occurring once. Study-wide points: Later analysis reportedly placed an Asian-associated ancestry cluster below the roughly 600-donor mean in N-insertions. Whilst most TCR sequences proved rare, a subset of public TCRs occurred across many donors. Researchers had no immune exposure information except CMV serostatus available.

The ends lost 3 bases at V and 7 bases at J; junction bases unmatched: 12. Germline CDR1 SGDLS, CDR2 YYNGEE. This CDR3 has 17 residues. This chain uses TRBV9 with TRBJ2-2; the match to TRBD1 covers 10 bases. Sequencing was performed on PBMCs. The receptor's source is a woman aged 25 to 39 in good health and CMV-seropositive. The CDR3 sequence is CASSDTRTGGFGGELFF. CDR3 in DNA: TGTGCCAGCAGCGACACCAGGACAGGGGGGTTCGGCGGGGAGCTGTTTTTT.